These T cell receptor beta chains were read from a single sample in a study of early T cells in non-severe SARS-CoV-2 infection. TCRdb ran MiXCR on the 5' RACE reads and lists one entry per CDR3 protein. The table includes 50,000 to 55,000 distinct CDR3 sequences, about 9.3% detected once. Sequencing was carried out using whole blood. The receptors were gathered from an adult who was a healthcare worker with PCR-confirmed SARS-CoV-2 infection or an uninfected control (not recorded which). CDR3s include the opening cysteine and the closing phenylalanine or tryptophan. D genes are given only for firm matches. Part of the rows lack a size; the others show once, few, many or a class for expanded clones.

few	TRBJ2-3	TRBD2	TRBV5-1	CASSLAASGATDTQYF	TGCGCCAGCAGCTTGGCCGCAAGCGGGGCCACAGATACGCAGTATTTT
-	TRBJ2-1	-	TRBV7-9	CASSLGQLQPDEQFF	TGTGCCAGCAGCCTTGGACAGCTCCAGCCCGATGAGCAGTTCTTC
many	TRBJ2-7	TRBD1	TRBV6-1	CASSAGLTGGFYEQYF	TGTGCCAGCAGTGCCGGTCTGACAGGGGGTTTCTACGAGCAGTACTTC
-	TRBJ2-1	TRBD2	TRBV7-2	CVSSPGLAGGLGNEQFF	TGTGTCAGCAGCCCGGGACTAGCGGGAGGGCTCGGCAATGAGCAGTTCTTC
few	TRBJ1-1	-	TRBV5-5	CASSLVDVRTAFF	TGTGCCAGCAGCTTGGTTGATGTCCGCACGGCTTTCTTT
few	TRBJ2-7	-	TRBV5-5	CASSFGNIYEQYF	TGTGCCAGCAGCTTCGGGAACATCTACGAGCAGTACTTC
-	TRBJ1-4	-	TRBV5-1	CASSPGTPQWGMFF	TGCGCCAGCAGCCCAGGGACACCGCAATGGGGGATGTTTTTT
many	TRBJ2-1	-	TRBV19	CASSPTGGSYNEQFF	TGTGCCAGTAGTCCGACAGGTGGCTCCTACAATGAGCAGTTCTTC
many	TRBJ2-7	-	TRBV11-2	CASSLELAPPYF	TGTGCCAGCAGCTTAGAGTTGGCTCCCCCCTACTTC
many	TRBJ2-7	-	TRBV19	CASSIIGSYEQYF	TGTGCCAGTAGTATTATCGGGAGCTACGAGCAGTACTTC
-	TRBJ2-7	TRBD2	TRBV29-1	CSVEDSPSGRNEQYF	TGCAGCGTTGAAGATTCCCCTAGCGGGAGAAACGAGCAGTACTTC
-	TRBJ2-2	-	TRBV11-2	CASSLVGGAGELFF	TGTGCCAGCAGCTTAGTCGGGGGTGCCGGGGAGCTGTTTTTT
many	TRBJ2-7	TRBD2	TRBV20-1	CSASGTSPTYEQYF	TGCAGTGCCTCTGGGACTAGCCCCACATACGAGCAGTACTTC
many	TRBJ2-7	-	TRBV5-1	CASSLDGIWGEQYF	TGCGCCAGCAGCTTGGATGGGATCTGGGGAGAGCAGTACTTC
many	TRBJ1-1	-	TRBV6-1	CASKGQEDTEAFF	TGTGCCAGCAAGGGACAAGAGGACACTGAAGCTTTCTTT
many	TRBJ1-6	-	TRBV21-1	CASSPTGATYNSPLHF	TGTGCCAGCAGTCCGACAGGGGCCACCTATAATTCACCCCTCCACTTT
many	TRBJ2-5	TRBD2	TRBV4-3	CASSQDLAGGRVRKYF	TGCGCCAGCAGCCAAGATCTAGCGGGAGGTCGGGTTCGGAAGTACTTC
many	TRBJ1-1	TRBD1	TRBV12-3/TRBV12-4	CASSSYRGETEAFF	TGTGCCAGCAGTAGCTACAGGGGGGAGACTGAAGCTTTCTTT
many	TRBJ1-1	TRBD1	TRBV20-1	CSARVGGQTNTEAFF	TGCAGTGCTAGAGTTGGGGGACAGACGAACACTGAAGCTTTCTTT
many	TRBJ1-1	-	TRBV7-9	CASSLPPNTEAFF	TGTGCCAGCAGCCTCCCCCCGAACACTGAAGCTTTCTTT
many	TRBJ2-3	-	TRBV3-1	CASSSGLGTQYF	TGTGCCAGCAGCTCGGGGTTGGGTACGCAGTATTTT
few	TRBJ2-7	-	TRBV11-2	CASSLVWRGLEQYF	TGTGCCAGCAGCTTAGTTTGGAGGGGGCTTGAGCAGTACTTC
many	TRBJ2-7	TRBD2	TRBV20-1	CSARDLGTSGAYEQYF	TGCAGTGCTAGAGATCTAGGGACTAGCGGGGCCTACGAGCAGTACTTC
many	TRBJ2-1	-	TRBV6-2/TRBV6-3	CASTLRVVYSEQFF	TGTGCCAGCACCCTAAGGGTGGTTTACAGTGAGCAGTTCTTC
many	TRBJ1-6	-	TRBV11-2	CASSPTGGLDSPLHF	TGTGCCAGCAGCCCGACGGGGGGCTTGGATTCACCCCTCCACTTT
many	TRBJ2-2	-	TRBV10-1	CASSERTTLGGTGELFF	TGCGCCAGCAGTGAGAGGACTACCCTAGGAGGGACCGGGGAGCTGTTTTTT
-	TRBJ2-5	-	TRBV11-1	CASSLGRTQETQYF	TGTGCCAGCAGCTTGGGGCGGACCCAAGAGACCCAGTACTTC
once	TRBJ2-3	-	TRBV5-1	CASSLEPEDTQYF	TGCGCCAGCAGCTTAGAGCCCGAAGATACGCAGTATTTT
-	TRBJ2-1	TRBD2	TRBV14	CASSQSTFGLAGVDNNEQFF	TGTGCCAGCAGCCAATCCACCTTCGGACTAGCGGGAGTAGATAACAATGAGCAGTTCTTC
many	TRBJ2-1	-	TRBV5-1	CASSLEESAEQFF	TGCGCCAGCAGCTTGGAGGAAAGTGCTGAGCAGTTCTTC
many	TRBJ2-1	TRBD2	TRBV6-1	CASTVQTSGFSEQFF	TGTGCCAGCACGGTTCAGACTAGCGGGTTCTCTGAGCAGTTCTTC
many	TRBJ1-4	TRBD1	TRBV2	CASSGLRDRNEKLFF	TGTGCCAGCAGTGGGCTACGGGACAGAAATGAAAAACTGTTTTTT
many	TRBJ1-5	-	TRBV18	CASSLQFDQPQHF	TGTGCCAGCTCACTACAATTCGATCAGCCCCAGCATTTT
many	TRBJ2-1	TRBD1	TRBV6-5	CASSYGTGARDEQFF	TGTGCCAGCAGTTATGGGACAGGGGCGAGGGATGAGCAGTTCTTC
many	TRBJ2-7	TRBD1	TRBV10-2	CASRDTGTGRTYEQYF	TGCGCCAGCAGGGACACTGGGACAGGGAGGACCTACGAGCAGTACTTC
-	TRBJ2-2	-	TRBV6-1	CASSENSGTPTGELFF	TGTGCCAGCAGTGAGAATTCCGGGACACCAACCGGGGAGCTGTTTTTT
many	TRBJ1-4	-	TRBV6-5	CASSSGQRNEKLFF	TGTGCCAGCAGTAGCGGACAGCGTAATGAAAAACTGTTTTTT
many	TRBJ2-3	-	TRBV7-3	CASSSTSLPDTQYF	TGTGCCAGCAGCTCGACCTCACTCCCAGATACGCAGTATTTT
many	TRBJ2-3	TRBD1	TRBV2	CASSEATGADTQYF	TGTGCCAGCAGTGAAGCGACAGGGGCAGATACGCAGTATTTT
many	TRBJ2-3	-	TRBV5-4	CASSLGERVRDTQYF	TGTGCCAGCAGCTTGGGCGAGCGGGTCAGGGATACGCAGTATTTT
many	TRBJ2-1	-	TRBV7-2	CASSLFRGYNEQFF	TGTGCCAGCAGCCTTTTTAGGGGTTACAATGAGCAGTTCTTC
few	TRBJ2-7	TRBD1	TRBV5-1	CASSLGDRDSYEQYF	TGCGCCAGCAGCTTGGGGGACCGGGACAGCTACGAGCAGTACTTC
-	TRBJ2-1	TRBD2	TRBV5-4	CASSQGLANWEQFF	TGTGCCAGCAGCCAGGGACTAGCCAATTGGGAGCAGTTCTTC